The rows below give T cell receptor beta chains drawn from one sample of a study of cytomegalovirus exposure and HLA in healthy donors. TCRdb's table, derived via immunoSEQ multiplex PCR, lists solely in-frame clones and lacks some. The data show 150,000 to 200,000 clones, about four fifths seen once. The specimen sequenced was PBMCs. Every receptor here comes from a young man in good health and CMV-seronegative. CDR3s include the opening cysteine and the closing phenylalanine or tryptophan. Fields, in order: D gene, clone size, J gene, V gene, CDR3 DNA, CDR3 protein. The D gene is left open where the match is weak. Clone sizes are given selectively: once, few, many, or a class where the clone is expanded.

TRBD1 | . | TRBJ2-1 | TRBV29-1 | TGCAGCGTTGAAGGCCACCGGGACAGCTCCTACAATGAGCAGTTCTTC | CSVEGHRDSSYNEQFF
TRBD1 | . | TRBJ1-6 | TRBV10-2 | TGCGCCAGCATTGATACAGGGGGTAATTCACCCCTCCACTTT | CASIDTGGNSPLHF
TRBD2 | once | TRBJ2-1 | TRBV4-3 | TGCGCCAGCAGCCGCCGACTAGCGGGGGACTACAATGAGCAGTTCTTC | CASSRRLAGDYNEQFF
. | . | TRBJ2-1 | TRBV6-6 | TGTGCCAGCAGTTACTCCCTTTCCGCGCCCGGTGAGCAGTTCTTC | CASSYSLSAPGEQFF
. | few | TRBJ2-1 | TRBV11-3 | TGTGCCAGCAGCCAGCACAGGGTTGATGAGCAGTTCTTC | CASSQHRVDEQFF
. | once | TRBJ2-5 | TRBV4-1 | TGCGCCAGCAGCCCTGAGTTTGAGACCCAGTACTTC | CASSPEFETQYF
. | . | TRBJ2-5 | TRBV29-1 | TGCAGCGCTTCGGGGATGGGTGAGACCCAGTACTTC | CSASGMGETQYF
. | once | TRBJ1-5 | TRBV19 | TGTGCCACCGGGTCGGTATTTCAGCCCCAGCATTTT | CATGSVFQPQHF
TRBD1 | . | TRBJ2-7 | TRBV5-4 | TGTGCCAGCAGCCAGGCCGGGACAGGGGGTGGCGAGCAGTACTTC | CASSQAGTGGGEQYF
. | . | TRBJ1-3 | TRBV7-2 | TGTGCCAGCAGCTCAGAGGACTTTTCTGGAAACACCATATATTTT | CASSSEDFSGNTIYF
TRBD2 | . | TRBJ2-7 | TRBV7-9 | TGTGCCAGCAGCCAAAGCGGGGGCGTCTACGAGCAGTACTTC | CASSQSGGVYEQYF
TRBD2 | . | TRBJ2-3 | TRBV6-1 | TGTGCCAGCAGTGAGTCTAGCGGGAGGGCTGATACGCAGTATTTT | CASSESSGRADTQYF
TRBD2 | . | TRBJ2-1 | TRBV27 | TGTGCCAGCAGTTCCACGACTAGCGGGGGTTACAATGAGCAGTTCTTC | CASSSTTSGGYNEQFF
. | once | TRBJ1-2 | TRBV15 | TGTGCCACCAGCCCGCGAGGGGGCTATGGCTACACCTTC | CATSPRGGYGYTF
TRBD1 | . | TRBJ1-1 | TRBV11-3 | TGTGCCAGCAGCTTAAAAACAGGGGCAGGACCCTCGTTCAACACTGAAGCTTTCTTT | CASSLKTGAGPSFNTEAFF
TRBD1 | . | TRBJ1-1 | TRBV27 | TGTGCCAGCAGTTTTATAAGACAGGGAGGCAACACTGAAGCTTTCTTT | CASSFIRQGGNTEAFF
. | . | TRBJ1-3 | TRBV9 | TGTGCCAGCAGCGTAGGTGCAGGCTCTGGAAACACCATATATTTT | CASSVGAGSGNTIYF
TRBD1 | . | TRBJ2-2 | TRBV11-2 | TGTGCCAGCAGCTTAGTGGGGTGGACAGGAAGTCACGGGGAGCTGTTTTTT | CASSLVGWTGSHGELFF
. | . | TRBJ2-5 | TRBV7-6 | TGTGCCAGCAGCTTCGTGGCCTTAGAGACCCAGTACTTC | CASSFVALETQYF
TRBD1 | . | TRBJ2-7 | TRBV28 | TGTGCCAGCAAGGAGGGACAGGGGACTTCCTACGAGCAGTACTTC | CASKEGQGTSYEQYF
. | few | TRBJ1-1 | TRBV6-1 | TGTGCCAGCATTTGGGGGGGAGACTCTGAAGCTTTCTTT | CASIWGGDSEAFF
. | . | TRBJ2-7 | TRBV6-6 | TGTGCCAGCAGTTACTCGGAGGAGGGGACCTACGAGCAGTACTTC | CASSYSEEGTYEQYF
TRBD1 | . | TRBJ2-7 | TRBV6-5 | TGTGCCAGCAAGTCTGGGACAGTATTATACGAGCAGTACTTC | CASKSGTVLYEQYF
. | . | TRBJ1-3 | TRBV25-1 | TGTGCCAGCAGATCCTCGGGGGTCCACACCATATATTTT | CASRSSGVHTIYF
TRBD1 | . | TRBJ2-5 | TRBV7-9 | TGTGCCAGCAGGGGACAGGGGGCTTCAAAAGAGACCCAGTACTTC | CASRGQGASKETQYF
. | . | TRBJ1-1 | TRBV18 | TGTGCCAGCTCAATCCAGGGCGCTGAAGCTTTCTTT | CASSIQGAEAFF
TRBD2 | few | TRBJ2-5 | TRBV15 | TGTGCCACCAGCAATGACGCGGGAGGGTTGGCAGAGACCCAGTACTTC | CATSNDAGGLAETQYF
TRBD1 | once | TRBJ2-5 | TRBV6-5 | TGTGCCAGCAGAAACAGGGGCCAAGAGACCCAGTACTTC | CASRNRGQETQYF
. | . | TRBJ2-2 | TRBV30 | TGTGCCTGGAGTTACCTAGAGGTTTCCGGGGAGCTGTTTTTT | CAWSYLEVSGELFF
. | few | TRBJ2-1 | TRBV7-9 | TGTGCCAGCAGCTATCCGGGACAATACTACAATGAGCAGTTCTTC | CASSYPGQYYNEQFF
. | . | TRBJ2-1 | TRBV6-4 | TGTGCCAGCAGTGAAGAGGTTAGGGGGAGTGGTGAGCAGTTCTTC | CASSEEVRGSGEQFF
. | . | TRBJ2-2 | TRBV9 | TGTGCCAGCAGCTTCGACTTGAACACCGGGGAGCTGTTTTTT | CASSFDLNTGELFF
TRBD1 | . | TRBJ1-1 | TRBV7-2 | TGTGCCAGCAGCCTTAGGACAGGGATGAACACTGAAGCTTTCTTT | CASSLRTGMNTEAFF
. | . | TRBJ2-2 | TRBV7-6 | TGTGCCAGCAGCTTAGGGACAGAGAACACCGGGGAGCTGTTTTTT | CASSLGTENTGELFF
TRBD1 | . | TRBJ2-3 | TRBV29-1 | TGCAGCGTTGAAGGGACAGGGTTTGCAGATACGCAGTATTTT | CSVEGTGFADTQYF
TRBD2 | . | TRBJ2-7 | TRBV11-2 | TGTGCCAGCAGCTTAGATGGACTAGCCAGCTCCTACGAGCAGTACTTC | CASSLDGLASSYEQYF
. | few | TRBJ1-6 | TRBV6-5 | TGTGCCAGCAGTTACTCGCTTACAGGGAAGTCACCCCTCCACTTT | CASSYSLTGKSPLHF
. | . | TRBJ2-1 | TRBV5-5 | TGTGCCAGCAGCTCCTTAATACTAAATTTACTCAATGAGCAGTTCTTC | CASSSLILNLLNEQFF
. | . | TRBJ2-7 | TRBV18 | TGTGCCAGCTCACCTCCTAGGTTGGGCGAGCAGTACTTC | CASSPPRLGEQYF
. | . | TRBJ2-6 | TRBV4-2 | TGTGCCAGCAGCAACTCTAGCTCTGGGGCCAACGTCCTGACTTTC | CASSNSSSGANVLTF
TRBD1 | . | TRBJ2-1 | TRBV29-1 | TGCAGCGTTGGACAGGGTCGTGAGCAGTTCTTC | CSVGQGREQFF